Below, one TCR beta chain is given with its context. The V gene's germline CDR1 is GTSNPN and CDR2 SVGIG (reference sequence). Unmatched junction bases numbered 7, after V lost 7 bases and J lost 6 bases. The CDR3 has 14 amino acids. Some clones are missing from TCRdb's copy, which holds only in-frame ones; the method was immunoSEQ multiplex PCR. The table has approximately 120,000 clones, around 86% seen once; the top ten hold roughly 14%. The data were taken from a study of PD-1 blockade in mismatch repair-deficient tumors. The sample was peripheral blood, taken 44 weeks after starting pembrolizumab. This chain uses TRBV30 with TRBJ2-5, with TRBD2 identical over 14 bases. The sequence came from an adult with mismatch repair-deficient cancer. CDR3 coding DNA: TGTGCCTTCGGGACTAGCGGGAGAATACAGACCCAGTACTTC. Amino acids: CAFGTSGRIQTQYF.